A selection of T cell receptor beta chains follows, all from one sample in a study of blood T cells in healthy people across ages. Using its own MiXCR run on the 5' RACE reads, TCRdb lists one record per CDR3 protein. The data show hundreds of thousands of distinct CDR3 sequences, roughly 43% seen once. The sequenced sample consisted of blood. The receptor set was obtained from a man aged 30-40 years in good health. Each CDR3 is given with its conserved first and last residue. The D gene is left open where the match is weak. The size field is filled for only some rows; it gives once, few, many or a size class.

d_gene: NA
abundance: NA
j_gene: TRBJ1-6
v_gene: TRBV12-3/TRBV12-4
CDR3aa: CASSLETGNSPLHF
CDR3nt: TGTGCCAGCAGTTTAGAAACGGGGAATTCACCCCTCCACTTT

d_gene: NA
abundance: NA
j_gene: TRBJ1-1
v_gene: TRBV11-1
CDR3aa: CASSPDPLNTEAFF
CDR3nt: TGTGCCAGCAGCCCGGACCCCTTGAACACTGAAGCTTTCTTT

d_gene: TRBD1
abundance: few
j_gene: TRBJ1-2
v_gene: TRBV20-1
CDR3aa: CSARDQRGLYGYTF
CDR3nt: TGCAGTGCTAGAGATCAAAGGGGGCTGTATGGCTACACCTTC

d_gene: NA
abundance: few
j_gene: TRBJ2-5
v_gene: TRBV5-1
CDR3aa: CASSSLGSGQETQYF
CDR3nt: TGCGCCAGCAGCTCCCTTGGAAGCGGGCAAGAGACCCAGTACTTC

d_gene: NA
abundance: NA
j_gene: TRBJ1-5
v_gene: TRBV25-1
CDR3aa: CASARGSQPQHF
CDR3nt: TGTGCCAGCGCCCGGGGCAGTCAGCCCCAGCATTTT

d_gene: TRBD1
abundance: many
j_gene: TRBJ1-1
v_gene: TRBV5-1
CDR3aa: CASSFTGENTEAFF
CDR3nt: TGCGCCAGCAGCTTTACAGGGGAGAACACTGAAGCTTTCTTT

d_gene: NA
abundance: NA
j_gene: TRBJ2-7
v_gene: TRBV12-3/TRBV12-4
CDR3aa: CASSLGTFYEQYF
CDR3nt: TGTGCCAGCAGTCTCGGGACGTTTTACGAGCAGTACTTC

d_gene: NA
abundance: many
j_gene: TRBJ2-7
v_gene: TRBV4-2
CDR3aa: CASSQEERSSYEQYF
CDR3nt: TGTGCCAGCAGCCAAGAGGAGAGGAGCTCCTACGAGCAGTACTTC

d_gene: NA
abundance: NA
j_gene: TRBJ2-7
v_gene: TRBV5-5
CDR3aa: CASSLEAGAHYEQYF
CDR3nt: TGTGCCAGCAGCTTGGAGGCGGGGGCCCACTACGAGCAGTACTTC

d_gene: TRBD2
abundance: NA
j_gene: TRBJ2-7
v_gene: TRBV30
CDR3aa: CAWSVTSGAYEQYF
CDR3nt: TGTGCCTGGAGTGTGACTAGCGGGGCCTACGAGCAGTACTTC

d_gene: TRBD2
abundance: few
j_gene: TRBJ2-7
v_gene: TRBV7-2
CDR3aa: CASSSGLDPLEQYF
CDR3nt: TGTGCCAGCAGCTCGGGACTAGACCCCTTAGAGCAGTACTTC

d_gene: TRBD1
abundance: NA
j_gene: TRBJ1-2
v_gene: TRBV27
CDR3aa: CASSSTGSFYGYTF
CDR3nt: TGTGCCAGCAGCTCGACAGGGTCCTTCTATGGCTACACCTTC

d_gene: NA
abundance: NA
j_gene: TRBJ2-1
v_gene: TRBV10-3
CDR3aa: CAISEYDEQFF
CDR3nt: TGTGCCATCAGTGAGTATGATGAGCAGTTCTTC

d_gene: NA
abundance: NA
j_gene: TRBJ1-2
v_gene: TRBV12-3/TRBV12-4
CDR3aa: CATGSRSGGPSYGYTF
CDR3nt: TGTGCCACCGGGTCTCGTTCGGGGGGCCCTTCCTATGGCTACACCTTC

d_gene: NA
abundance: NA
j_gene: TRBJ2-1
v_gene: TRBV24-1
CDR3aa: CATSDPSYNEQFF
CDR3nt: TGTGCCACCAGTGACCCCTCCTACAATGAGCAGTTCTTC

d_gene: TRBD2
abundance: many
j_gene: TRBJ2-1
v_gene: TRBV10-3
CDR3aa: CAISESVAGGNEQFF
CDR3nt: TGTGCCATCAGTGAGTCAGTAGCGGGGGGCAATGAGCAGTTCTTC

d_gene: NA
abundance: NA
j_gene: TRBJ2-2
v_gene: TRBV6-5
CDR3aa: CASSPWRTGELFF
CDR3nt: TGTGCCAGCAGCCCTTGGCGGACCGGGGAGCTGTTTTTT

d_gene: NA
abundance: NA
j_gene: TRBJ2-7
v_gene: TRBV4-3
CDR3aa: CASSQDEHSYEQYF
CDR3nt: TGCGCCAGCAGCCAAGACGAGCACTCCTACGAGCAGTACTTC

d_gene: NA
abundance: NA
j_gene: TRBJ2-7
v_gene: TRBV6-2/TRBV6-3
CDR3aa: CASSITGAGPYEQYF
CDR3nt: TGTGCCAGCAGTATTACAGGGGCGGGACCCTACGAGCAGTACTTC

d_gene: TRBD1
abundance: once
j_gene: TRBJ2-7
v_gene: TRBV11-2
CDR3aa: CASSLIGTGDYEQYF
CDR3nt: TGTGCCAGCAGCTTAATCGGGACAGGGGATTACGAGCAGTACTTC

d_gene: NA
abundance: few
j_gene: TRBJ2-7
v_gene: TRBV5-1
CDR3aa: CASTKQYF
CDR3nt: TGCGCCAGCACCAAGCAGTACTTC

d_gene: NA
abundance: NA
j_gene: TRBJ1-2
v_gene: TRBV6-6
CDR3aa: CASREEGGQYYGYTF
CDR3nt: TGTGCCAGCAGGGAGGAGGGGGGGCAATATTATGGCTACACCTTC